This T cell receptor (beta chain) was found in a study of blood T cell repertoires in COVID-19. Across the study: The study drew acute and convalescent COVID-19 samples from the United States, Italy and Spain. T cells, B-cell-depleted T cells, or PBMCs provided the cDNA or gDNA that served as material.

Per the authors' pipeline: Quantification of nucleated cells was approximated via reference gene primer amplification. TCRdb's copy holds only in-frame clones and misses some; the assay was immunoSEQ multiplex PCR. V and J calls and clone size are as listed in that table; D and trimming were resolved from the DNA. This repertoire shows about 100,000 clones, roughly nine tenths found once; its top ten account for 2% to 2.5%. Germline V CDR1 and CDR2: GTSNPN, SVGIG (reference sequence). This CDR3 is 14 amino acids long. V lost 2 bases, J lost 8 bases, and 8 bases stayed unmatched. Specimen: peripheral blood. This chain links TRBV30 with TRBJ2-1, with TRBD2 matching over 8 bases. The receptor's source is a man aged 45-65 years with active COVID-19. The CDR3 spells CAWSSGSYIDEQFF. CDR3 in DNA: TGTGCCTGGAGTAGCGGGAGCTATATTGATGAGCAGTTCTTC.